These T cell receptor beta chains were read from a single sample in a study of glioma-infiltrating T cells after dendritic cell vaccination. Assay: immunoSEQ multiplex PCR; the TCRdb copy retains only in-frame clones and omits some. The data contain approximately 22,000 clones, 79% of them singletons. Specimen: blood, collected before dendritic cell vaccination. All receptors derive from a human donor with glioblastoma. Both conserved end residues are trimmed from each CDR3. The D gene is left open where the match is weak.

D	V	J	CDR3
TRBD2	TRBV11-1	TRBJ2-1	ASSWGLAGYNEQF
-	TRBV6-5	TRBJ2-7	ASSHLGGNSYEQY
-	TRBV6-6	TRBJ2-7	ASGLGLPSYEQY
-	TRBV29-1	TRBJ2-1	SVVRSSYNEQF
-	TRBV6-1	TRBJ1-4	ASSPHQNEKLF
TRBD2	TRBV7-2	TRBJ2-2	ASSSPGSGKGTGELF
TRBD2	TRBV5-4	TRBJ2-1	ASSLRVLAGSPNEQF
-	TRBV29-1	TRBJ2-7	SVDDSGYGEQY
TRBD1	TRBV19	TRBJ2-2	ASRPGQVDLSNTGELF
-	TRBV13	TRBJ2-5	ASSLRAGSETQY
TRBD1	TRBV9	TRBJ1-2	ASSPLGQHYGYT
TRBD1	TRBV28	TRBJ2-7	ASRGTGGFYEQY
TRBD2	TRBV30	TRBJ2-1	AWSRRVAGHNEQF
TRBD2	TRBV7-2	TRBJ2-5	ASMKGGLAVDTQY
-	TRBV29-1	TRBJ2-1	SVEDPGSGAYNEQF
TRBD1	TRBV25-1	TRBJ2-7	ASSAINQGQSYEQY
-	TRBV9	TRBJ1-1	ASSAGGTGGTEAF
-	TRBV7-9	TRBJ2-7	ASSGGDNYEQY
TRBD1	TRBV29-1	TRBJ2-1	SAWTGINEQF
TRBD2	TRBV11-2	TRBJ2-1	ASTPSGNPRDEQF
TRBD2	TRBV7-9	TRBJ2-5	ASSELAGGGETQY
TRBD1	TRBV4-2	TRBJ1-1	ASSQRDRGTEAF
TRBD2	TRBV6-1	TRBJ2-1	ASMLAGTYEQF
TRBD2	TRBV28	TRBJ2-7	ASSLQREAYEQY
-	TRBV19	TRBJ2-6	ASSIGYRVLRDSGANVLT
TRBD2	TRBV5-4	TRBJ2-2	ASRQTSGRQTGELF
-	TRBV4-3	TRBJ2-1	ASSQDWLTNNEQF
TRBD2	TRBV25-1	TRBJ2-7	ASSEGGGYEQY
TRBD1	TRBV4-2	TRBJ2-6	ASSQDDKTGGNGANVLT
-	TRBV7-9	TRBJ2-1	ASSSQRSQYNEQF
TRBD2	TRBV5-1	TRBJ2-7	ASSFGGAYEQY
-	TRBV5-6	TRBJ2-7	ASSLGAGKHRDEQY
TRBD2	TRBV19	TRBJ2-1	ASSSGRDYNEQF
TRBD2	TRBV27	TRBJ2-5	ASLGPWASGRIETQY
TRBD1	TRBV27	TRBJ2-5	ASGETGAFGTQY
TRBD2	TRBV7-2	TRBJ2-3	ASRKGTSGGGTDTQY
-	TRBV12-1	TRBJ2-1	ASSFGRVSADYNEQF
-	TRBV28	TRBJ2-7	ASSLRRGLLSYEQY
TRBD1	TRBV4-1	TRBJ2-5	ASSQGDRVQTQY
-	TRBV30	TRBJ1-2	AWSVLETGPYGYT
-	TRBV6-6	TRBJ1-3	ASTGNSGNTIY
-	TRBV19	TRBJ2-2	ASSIDSADKAGELF
TRBD1	TRBV11-2	TRBJ1-2	ASSLIGQGATYGYT
TRBD1	TRBV7-2	-	ASSRTGTGSYEQY
TRBD1	TRBV29-1	TRBJ2-1	SVEVWDSPYNEQF
-	TRBV5-4	TRBJ2-7	ASSLEGGVNYEQY
TRBD1	TRBV23-1	TRBJ2-7	ASSQDRGHEQY
-	TRBV11-2	TRBJ2-5	ASSLVGAFGGNKETQY
-	TRBV7-2	TRBJ1-5	ASSQWEGSNQPQH
-	TRBV27	TRBJ2-1	ASSLRQSSYNEQF
-	TRBV7-6	TRBJ2-1	ASSYGNEQF
TRBD2	TRBV5-6	TRBJ2-7	ASSYGLAGGPTLSEQY
TRBD1	TRBV25-1	TRBJ1-6	ASSPRTGKDSPLH
TRBD1	TRBV4-1	TRBJ2-7	ASSHRDRVMDEQY
TRBD1	TRBV2	TRBJ2-7	ASSDDRGLTYEQY
-	TRBV14	TRBJ1-1	ASSPYSGHMNTEAF
-	TRBV7-6	TRBJ2-5	ASSKRDSETETQY
TRBD2	TRBV13	TRBJ2-3	ASSFHEAGGPDTQY
TRBD1	TRBV27	TRBJ2-1	ASSFFQDQGVNEQF
-	TRBV28	TRBJ1-2	ASLGGEGEGYT